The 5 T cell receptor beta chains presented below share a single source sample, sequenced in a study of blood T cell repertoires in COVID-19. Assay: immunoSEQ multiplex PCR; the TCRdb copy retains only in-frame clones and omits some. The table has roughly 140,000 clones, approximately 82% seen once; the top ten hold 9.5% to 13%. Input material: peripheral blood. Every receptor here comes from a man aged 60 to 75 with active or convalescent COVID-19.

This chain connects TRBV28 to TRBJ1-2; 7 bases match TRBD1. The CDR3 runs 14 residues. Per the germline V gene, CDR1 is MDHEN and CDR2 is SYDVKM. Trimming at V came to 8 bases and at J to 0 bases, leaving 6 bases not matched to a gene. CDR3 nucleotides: TGTGCCAGCGAGCCAGGGGGAGCTAACTATGGCTACACCTTC. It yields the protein CASEPGGANYGYTF.

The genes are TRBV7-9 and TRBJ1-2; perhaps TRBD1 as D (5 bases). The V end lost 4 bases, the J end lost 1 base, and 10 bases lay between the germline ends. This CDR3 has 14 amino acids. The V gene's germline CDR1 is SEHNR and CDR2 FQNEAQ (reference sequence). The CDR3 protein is CASSSPTDNYGYTF. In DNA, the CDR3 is TGTGCCAGCAGCTCTCCGACAGATAACTATGGCTACACCTTC. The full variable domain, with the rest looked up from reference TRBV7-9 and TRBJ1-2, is DTGVSQNPRHKITKRGQNVTFRCDPISEHNRLYWYRQTLGQGPEFLTYFQNEAQLEKSRLLSDRFSAERPKGSFSTLEIQRTEQGDSAMYLCASSSPTDNYGYTFGSGTRLTVV.

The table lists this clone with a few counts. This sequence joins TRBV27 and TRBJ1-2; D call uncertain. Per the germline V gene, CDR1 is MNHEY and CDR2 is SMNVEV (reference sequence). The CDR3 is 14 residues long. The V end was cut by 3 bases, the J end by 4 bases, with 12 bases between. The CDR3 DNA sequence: TGTGCCAGCAGTTTGAGGGAGGGAAGCTATGGCTACACCTTC. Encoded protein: CASSLREGSYGYTF.

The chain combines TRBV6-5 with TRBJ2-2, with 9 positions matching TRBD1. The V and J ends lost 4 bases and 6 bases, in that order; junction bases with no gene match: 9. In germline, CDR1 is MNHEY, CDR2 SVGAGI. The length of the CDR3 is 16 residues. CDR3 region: CASSFDFGQGPGELFF. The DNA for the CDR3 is TGTGCCAGCAGTTTCGACTTTGGACAGGGGCCCGGGGAGCTGTTTTTT.

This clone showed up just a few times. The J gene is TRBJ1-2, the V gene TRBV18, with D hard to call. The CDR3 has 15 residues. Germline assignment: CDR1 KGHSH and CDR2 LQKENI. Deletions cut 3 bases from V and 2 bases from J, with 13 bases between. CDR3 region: CASSPGNAGNYGYTF. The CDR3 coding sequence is TGTGCCAGCTCACCGGGGAATGCGGGGAACTATGGCTACACCTTC.